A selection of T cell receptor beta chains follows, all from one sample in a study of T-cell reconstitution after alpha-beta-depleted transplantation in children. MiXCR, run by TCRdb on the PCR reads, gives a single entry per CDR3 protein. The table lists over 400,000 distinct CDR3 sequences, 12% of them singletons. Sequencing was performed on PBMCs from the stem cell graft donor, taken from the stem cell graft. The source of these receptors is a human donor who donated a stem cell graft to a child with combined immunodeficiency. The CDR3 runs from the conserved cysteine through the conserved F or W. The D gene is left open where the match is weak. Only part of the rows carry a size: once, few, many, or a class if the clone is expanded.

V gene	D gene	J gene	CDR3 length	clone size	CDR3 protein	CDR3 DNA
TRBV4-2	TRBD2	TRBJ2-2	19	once	CASSQLGASGGPVGGELFF	TGTGCCAGCAGCCAACTGGGGGCAAGCGGGGGCCCGGTGGGCGGGGAGCTGTTTTTT
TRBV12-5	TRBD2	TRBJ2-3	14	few	CASGFSGSGDTQYF	TGTGCTAGTGGTTTTAGCGGGAGTGGAGATACGCAGTATTTT
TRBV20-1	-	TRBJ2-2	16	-	CSARDMSGPNTGELFF	TGCAGTGCTAGAGATATGTCAGGGCCAAACACCGGGGAGCTGTTTTTT
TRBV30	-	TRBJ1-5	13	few	CAWSVRSNQPQHF	TGTGCCTGGAGTGTAAGAAGCAATCAGCCCCAGCATTTT
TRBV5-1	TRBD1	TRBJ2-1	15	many	CASSPGQGSYNEQFF	TGTGCCAGCAGCCCCGGACAGGGTTCTTACAATGAGCAGTTCTTC
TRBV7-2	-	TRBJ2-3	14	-	CASSSPGLVHTQYF	TGTGCCAGCAGCTCCCCGGGGTTAGTCCATACGCAGTATTTT
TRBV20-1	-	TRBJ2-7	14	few	CSARSSGFSYEQYF	TGCAGTGCTAGGTCCAGCGGGTTCTCCTACGAGCAGTACTTC
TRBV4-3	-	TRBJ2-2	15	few	CASSLRTGHTGELFF	TGCGCCAGCAGCCTCCGAACTGGCCACACCGGGGAGCTGTTTTTT
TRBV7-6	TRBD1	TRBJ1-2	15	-	CASSLAGQGSYGYTF	TGTGCCAGCAGCTTAGCAGGACAGGGATCTTATGGCTACACCTTC
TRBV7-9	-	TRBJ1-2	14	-	CASSLESAYYGYTF	TGTGCCAGCAGCTTAGAATCCGCTTACTATGGCTACACCTTC
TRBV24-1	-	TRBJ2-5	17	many	CATSDPAHGAYQETQYF	TGTGCCACCAGTGATCCCGCCCATGGGGCGTACCAAGAGACCCAGTACTTC
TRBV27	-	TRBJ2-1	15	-	CASTSYEITRNEQFF	TGTGCCAGCACCTCTTATGAGATTACCCGCAATGAGCAGTTCTTC
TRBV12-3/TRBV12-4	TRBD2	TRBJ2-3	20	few	CASSGRQHLAGGPDTDTQYF	TGTGCCAGCAGTGGACGCCAACACCTAGCGGGAGGGCCGGACACAGATACGCAGTATTTT
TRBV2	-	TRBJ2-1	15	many	CASSDPVLRYNEQFF	TGTGCCAGCAGTGATCCAGTGCTCAGGTACAATGAGCAGTTCTTC
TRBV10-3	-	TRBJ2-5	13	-	CAISEGIQETQYF	TGTGCCATCAGTGAGGGGATCCAAGAGACCCAGTACTTC
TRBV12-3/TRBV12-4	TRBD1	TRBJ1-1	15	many	CASSTGQPASTEAFF	TGTGCCAGCAGCACGGGACAGCCCGCCAGCACTGAAGCTTTCTTT
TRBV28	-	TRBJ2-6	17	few	CASSSRSRFSGANVLTF	TGTGCCAGCAGTTCCCGAAGTCGCTTCTCTGGGGCCAACGTCCTGACTTTC
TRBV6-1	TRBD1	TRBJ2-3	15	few	CASSRHQGEKDTQYF	TGTGCCAGCAGCCGCCATCAGGGGGAGAAGGATACGCAGTATTTT
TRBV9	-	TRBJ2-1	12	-	CASSVLEDEQFF	TGTGCCAGCAGCGTACTGGAGGATGAGCAGTTCTTC
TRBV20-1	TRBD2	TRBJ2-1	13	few	CSAERLARREQFF	TGCAGTGCCGAACGACTAGCTCGGCGTGAGCAGTTCTTC
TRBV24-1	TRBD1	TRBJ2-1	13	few	CATSDPDRVEQFF	TGTGCCACCAGTGACCCCGACAGGGTTGAGCAGTTCTTC
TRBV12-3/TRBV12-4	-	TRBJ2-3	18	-	CASSLVRLETPFPDTQYF	TGTGCCAGCAGTTTAGTGAGGCTAGAGACACCCTTTCCGGATACGCAGTATTTT
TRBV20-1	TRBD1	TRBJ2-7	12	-	CSARGQGGEQYF	TGCAGTGCCCGCGGACAGGGAGGCGAGCAGTACTTC
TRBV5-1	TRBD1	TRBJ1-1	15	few	CASSWGRQGLTEAFF	TGCGCCAGCAGCTGGGGAAGACAGGGGCTCACTGAAGCTTTCTTT
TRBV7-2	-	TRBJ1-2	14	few	CASSFNGINYGYTF	TGTGCCAGCAGCTTCAATGGAATTAACTATGGCTACACCTTC
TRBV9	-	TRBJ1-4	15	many	CASSVAGQHGEKLFF	TGTGCCAGCAGCGTAGCCGGACAACATGGGGAAAAACTGTTTTTT
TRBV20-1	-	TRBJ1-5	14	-	CSAPGAGVGITQHF	TGCAGTGCTCCAGGGGCAGGGGTGGGAATCACCCAGCATTTT
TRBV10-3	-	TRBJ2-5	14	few	CAISESWDEETQYF	TGTGCCATCAGTGAGTCGTGGGATGAAGAGACCCAGTACTTC
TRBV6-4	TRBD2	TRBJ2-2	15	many	CASRALAGDTGELFF	TGTGCCAGCAGAGCACTAGCGGGAGACACCGGGGAGCTGTTTTTT
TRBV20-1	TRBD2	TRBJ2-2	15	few	CSASEGLAGAGELFF	TGCAGTGCCTCCGAGGGACTAGCGGGAGCCGGGGAGCTGTTTTTT
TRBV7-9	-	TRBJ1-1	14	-	CASSDQSPTTEAFF	TGTGCCAGCAGCGATCAGTCCCCGACCACTGAAGCTTTCTTT
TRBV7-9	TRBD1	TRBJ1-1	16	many	CASSLGTGLSNTEAFF	TGTGCCAGCAGCTTAGGGACAGGGCTTTCTAACACTGAAGCTTTCTTT
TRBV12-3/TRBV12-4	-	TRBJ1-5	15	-	CASSTDSYSNQPQHF	TGTGCCAGCAGCACCGACAGTTATAGCAATCAGCCCCAGCATTTT
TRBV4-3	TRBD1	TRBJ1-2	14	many	CASSRTGWNYGYTF	TGCGCCAGCAGCCGGACAGGGTGGAACTATGGCTACACCTTC
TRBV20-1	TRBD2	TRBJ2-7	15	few	CSARTQAGGSYEQYF	TGCAGTGCTAGAACCCAGGCGGGGGGATCCTACGAGCAGTACTTC
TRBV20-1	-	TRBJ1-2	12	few	CSASLVGDGYTF	TGCAGTGCCAGCCTGGTTGGCGATGGCTACACCTTC
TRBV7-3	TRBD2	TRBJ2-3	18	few	CASSSPGGPRRMRDTQYF	TGTGCCAGCAGCTCCCCGGGAGGGCCGCGTAGAATGAGGGATACGCAGTATTTT
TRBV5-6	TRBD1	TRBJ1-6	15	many	CASSLAGTGHSPLHF	TGTGCCAGCAGCTTGGCCGGGACAGGCCATTCACCCCTCCACTTT
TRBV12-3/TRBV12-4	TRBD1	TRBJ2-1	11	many	CASSTGTGLLF	TGTGCCAGCAGCACCGGGACAGGGTTGCTCTTC
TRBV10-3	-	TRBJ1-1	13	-	CAISDGGNTEAFF	TGTGCCATCAGTGACGGGGGGAACACTGAAGCTTTCTTT
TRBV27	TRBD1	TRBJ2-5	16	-	CASRGPRDRAGETQYF	TGTGCCAGCCGGGGCCCCCGGGACAGGGCCGGTGAGACCCAGTACTTC
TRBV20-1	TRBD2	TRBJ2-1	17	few	CSAPPSGRSYLYNEQFF	TGCAGTGCCCCCCCCAGCGGGAGGTCCTATTTGTACAATGAGCAGTTCTTC
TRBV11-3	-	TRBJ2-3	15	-	CASSLSSLNTDTQYF	TGTGCCAGCAGCTTATCCTCCTTAAACACAGATACGCAGTATTTT
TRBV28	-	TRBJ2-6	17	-	CASSPPGRSSGANVLTF	TGTGCCAGCAGTCCCCCAGGACGGAGCTCTGGGGCCAACGTCCTGACTTTC
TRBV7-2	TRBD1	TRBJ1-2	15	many	CASSSDRGPRGGYTF	TGTGCCAGCAGCTCCGACAGGGGACCCAGAGGTGGCTACACCTTC
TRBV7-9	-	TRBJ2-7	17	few	CASSLAYQEGHIYEQYF	TGTGCCAGCAGCTTAGCCTATCAGGAGGGCCATATCTACGAGCAGTACTTC
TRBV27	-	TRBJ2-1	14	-	CASSLRGVYNEQFF	TGTGCCAGCAGTTTAAGGGGAGTTTACAATGAGCAGTTCTTC
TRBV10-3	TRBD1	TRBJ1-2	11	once	CAISGTGGFSF	TGTGCCATCAGTGGGACAGGGGGCTTTTCCTTC
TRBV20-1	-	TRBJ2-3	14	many	CSADPLASTDTQYF	TGCAGTGCGGACCCCCTAGCGAGCACAGATACGCAGTATTTT
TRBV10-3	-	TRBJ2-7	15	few	CAISDLTGNPYEQYF	TGTGCCATCAGTGATCTGACAGGTAACCCCTACGAGCAGTACTTC
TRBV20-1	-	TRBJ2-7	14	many	CSARDLLEGYEQYF	TGCAGTGCTAGAGATCTGCTCGAGGGTTACGAGCAGTACTTC
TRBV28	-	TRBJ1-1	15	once	CASSLIGGASAEAFF	TGTGCCAGCAGTTTAATCGGGGGGGCTTCGGCTGAAGCTTTCTTT